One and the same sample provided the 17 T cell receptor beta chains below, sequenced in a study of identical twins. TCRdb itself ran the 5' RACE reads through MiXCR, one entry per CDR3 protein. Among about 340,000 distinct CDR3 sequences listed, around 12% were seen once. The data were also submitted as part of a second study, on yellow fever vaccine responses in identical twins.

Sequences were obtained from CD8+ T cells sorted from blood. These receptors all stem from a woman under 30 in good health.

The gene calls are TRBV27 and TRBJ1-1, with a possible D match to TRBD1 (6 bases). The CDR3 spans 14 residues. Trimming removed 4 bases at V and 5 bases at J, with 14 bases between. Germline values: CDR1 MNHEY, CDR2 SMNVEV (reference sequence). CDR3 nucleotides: TGTGCCAGCAGTTCCGGACAGAGGATGACTGAAGCTTTCTTT. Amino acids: CASSSGQRMTEAFF.

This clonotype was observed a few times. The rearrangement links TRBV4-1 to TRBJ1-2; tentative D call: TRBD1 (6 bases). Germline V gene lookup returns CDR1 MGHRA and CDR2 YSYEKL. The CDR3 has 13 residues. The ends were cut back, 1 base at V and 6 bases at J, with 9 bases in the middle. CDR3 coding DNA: TGCGCCAGCAGCCAAGGACAGGCCGATGGCTACACCTTC. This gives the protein CASSQGQADGYTF.

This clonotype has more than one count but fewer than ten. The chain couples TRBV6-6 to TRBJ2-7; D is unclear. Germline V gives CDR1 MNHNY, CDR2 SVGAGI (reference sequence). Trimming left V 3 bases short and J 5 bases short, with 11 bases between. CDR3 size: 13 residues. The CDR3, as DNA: TGTGCCAGCAGTTATATTGGGTCGGACGAGCAGTACGTC. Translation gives CASSYIGSDEQYV.

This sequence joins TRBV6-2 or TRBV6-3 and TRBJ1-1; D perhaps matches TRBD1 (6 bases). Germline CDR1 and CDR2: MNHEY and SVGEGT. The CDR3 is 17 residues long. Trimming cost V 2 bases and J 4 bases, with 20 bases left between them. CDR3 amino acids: CASSYEQSNRELTEAFF. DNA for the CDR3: TGTGCCAGCAGTTACGAACAGTCAAACAGGGAACTCACTGAAGCTTTCTTT.

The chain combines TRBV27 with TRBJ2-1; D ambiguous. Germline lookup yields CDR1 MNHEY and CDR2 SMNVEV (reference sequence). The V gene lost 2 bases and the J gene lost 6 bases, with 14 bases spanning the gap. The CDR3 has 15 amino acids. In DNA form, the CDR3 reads TGTGCCAGCAGTTTAGTTTCTGGGTATCGCAATGAGCAGTTCTTC. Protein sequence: CASSLVSGYRNEQFF.

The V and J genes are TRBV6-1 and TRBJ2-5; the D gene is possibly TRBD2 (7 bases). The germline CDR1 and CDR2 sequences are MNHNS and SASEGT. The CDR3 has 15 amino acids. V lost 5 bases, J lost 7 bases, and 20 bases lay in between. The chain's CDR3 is CASSPAGEGVGTQYF. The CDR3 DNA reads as TGTGCCAGCAGTCCCGCGGGGGAGGGGGTGGGGACCCAGTACTTC.

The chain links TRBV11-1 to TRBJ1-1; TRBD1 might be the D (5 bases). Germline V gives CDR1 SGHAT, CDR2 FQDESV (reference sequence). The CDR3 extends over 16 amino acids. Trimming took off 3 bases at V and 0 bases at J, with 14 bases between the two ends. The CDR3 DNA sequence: TGTGCCAGCAGCTTGACGGGGGTGGAAATGAACACTGAAGCTTTCTTT. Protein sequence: CASSLTGVEMNTEAFF.

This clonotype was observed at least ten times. The CDR3 DNA is TGTGCCAGCAGCAGCGGACATATTCCTGGAACCCAAGAGACCCAGTACTTC. It codes for CASSSGHIPGTQETQYF. The chain recombines TRBV7-8 with TRBJ2-5; the D gene could be TRBD1 or TRBD2 (5 bases each). Trimming pared 5 bases from V and 1 base from J, leaving 20 bases between. Germline V gene lookup returns CDR1 SGHVS and CDR2 FQNEAQ. The CDR3 has 17 amino acids.

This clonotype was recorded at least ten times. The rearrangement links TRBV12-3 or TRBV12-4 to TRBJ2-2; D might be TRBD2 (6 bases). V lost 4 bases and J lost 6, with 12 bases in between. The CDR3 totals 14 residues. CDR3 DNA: TGTGCCAGCAGTTCCTCGGGGGTTCCCGGGGAGCTGTTTTTT. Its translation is CASSSSGVPGELFF.

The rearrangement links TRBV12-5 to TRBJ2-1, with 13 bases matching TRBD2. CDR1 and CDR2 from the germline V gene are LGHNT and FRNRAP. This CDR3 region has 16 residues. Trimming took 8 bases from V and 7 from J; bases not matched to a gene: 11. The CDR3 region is CASRDTSGGAGNEQFF. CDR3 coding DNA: TGTGCTAGTCGCGATACTAGCGGGGGGGCGGGTAATGAGCAGTTCTTC.

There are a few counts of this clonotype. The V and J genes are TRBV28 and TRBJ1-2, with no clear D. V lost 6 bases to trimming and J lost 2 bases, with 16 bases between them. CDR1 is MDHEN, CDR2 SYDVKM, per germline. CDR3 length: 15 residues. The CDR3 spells CASSLRALWNYGYTF. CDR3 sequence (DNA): TGTGCCAGCAGCCTCCGGGCACTCTGGAACTATGGCTACACCTTC.

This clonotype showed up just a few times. The CDR3 coding sequence is TGTGCCAGCAGCTTATCCAGAACAGGGGACTACTATGGCTACACCTTC. Translated: CASSLSRTGDYYGYTF. This chain uses TRBV7-8 with TRBJ1-2, with 7 bases aligning to TRBD1. The CDR3 length is 16 residues. With V trimmed by 2 bases and J by 3 bases, 9 bases remained unmatched. Germline V lookup: CDR1 SGHVS, CDR2 FQNEAQ.

Written as DNA, the CDR3 is TGTGCTAGTGGTTCCTGGGGGAGTGTGGGCACAGATACGCAGTATTTT. It translates to CASGSWGSVGTDTQYF. The J gene is TRBJ2-3, the V gene TRBV12-5, with D possibly being TRBD1 or TRBD2 (5 bases each). Per germline, CDR1 LGHNT and CDR2 FRNRAP. The CDR3 loop spans 16 amino acids. The V end was cut by 4 bases, the J end by 1 base, with 15 bases between.

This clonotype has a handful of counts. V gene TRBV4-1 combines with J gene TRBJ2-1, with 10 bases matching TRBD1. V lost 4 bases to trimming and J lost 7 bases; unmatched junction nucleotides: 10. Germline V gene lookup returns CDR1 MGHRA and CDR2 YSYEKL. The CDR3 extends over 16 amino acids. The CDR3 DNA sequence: TGCGCCAGCAGCCTGGATGGGACAGGGGTGGGGAATGAGCAGTTCTTC. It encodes CASSLDGTGVGNEQFF.

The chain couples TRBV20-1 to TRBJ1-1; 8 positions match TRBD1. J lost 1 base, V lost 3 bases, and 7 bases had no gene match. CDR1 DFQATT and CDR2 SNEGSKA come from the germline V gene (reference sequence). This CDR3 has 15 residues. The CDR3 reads CSARQTGGGNTEAFF. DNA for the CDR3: TGCAGTGCTAGGCAAACAGGGGGAGGGAACACTGAAGCTTTCTTT.

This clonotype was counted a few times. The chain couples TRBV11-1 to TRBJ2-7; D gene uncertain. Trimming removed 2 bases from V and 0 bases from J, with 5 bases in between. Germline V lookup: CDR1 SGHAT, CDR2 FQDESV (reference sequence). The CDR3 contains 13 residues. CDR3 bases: TGTGCCAGCAGCTTATACCCCTCCTACGAGCAGTACTTC. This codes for CASSLYPSYEQYF.

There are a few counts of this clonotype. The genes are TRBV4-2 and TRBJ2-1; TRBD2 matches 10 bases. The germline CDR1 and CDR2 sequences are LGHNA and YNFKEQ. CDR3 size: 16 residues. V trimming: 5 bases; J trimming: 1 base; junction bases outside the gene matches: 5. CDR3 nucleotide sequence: TGTGCCAGCAGCAAAACTAGCGGGATGTCCTACAATGAGCAGTTCTTC. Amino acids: CASSKTSGMSYNEQFF.